This T cell receptor (beta chain) emerged from a study of siplizumab effects on memory and regulatory T cells. Study-level findings and limits: Naive versus memory phenotype went unassigned for roughly 75-96% of proliferating CD4+ or CD8+ clones.

Libraries were prepared by immunoSEQ multiplex PCR; TCRdb keeps only in-frame clonotypes and omits some of them. The sample shows about 56,000 clones, around 97% of them seen only once. V dropped 2 bases and J dropped 7 bases, with 18 bases sitting between them. In germline, CDR1 is GTSNPN, CDR2 SVGIG (reference sequence). The length of the CDR3 is 14 residues. As for this clone: Its antigen is not identified.

Sequenced: naive CD8+ T cells sorted from blood. The chain couples TRBV30 to TRBJ2-7, with a weak D call TRBD1 (5 bases). The receptor's source is a human donor in good health. CDR3 nucleotides: TGTGCCTGGAGTTACGGGCAGGGCGTTGGGGAGCAGTACTTC. This gives the protein CAWSYGQGVGEQYF.